A single sample is the source of the 17 T cell receptor beta chains below, sequenced in a study of blood T cells in healthy people across ages. A second PCR, run for roughly 7 to 11 cycles, used a sample-barcoded 5' primer plus a J-beta primer mix. TCRdb independently ran MiXCR on the 5' RACE reads; one entry per CDR3 protein. This table has about 700,000 distinct CDR3 sequences, approximately 30% appearing once. The sample consisted of blood. These receptors originate from a woman of 80 years or more in good health.

This clonotype was recorded many times. The genes are TRBV4-2 and TRBJ1-6; the match to TRBD1 covers 11 bases. The CDR3 has 18 residues. Unmatched junction bases numbered 12, after V lost 5 bases and J lost 6 bases. Germline V gene sequence: CDR1 LGHNA, CDR2 YNFKEQ. The CDR3 sequence is CASSTRDRGGIGNSPLHF. CDR3 bases: TGTGCCAGCAGCACCCGGGACAGGGGGGGAATAGGTAATTCACCCCTCCACTTT.

This clonotype was observed at least ten times. The gene calls are TRBV7-2 and TRBJ2-7; 7 positions match TRBD2. CDR3 length equals 15 residues. Looked up from germline, CDR1 is SGHTA and CDR2 is FQGNSA. Trimming removed 0 bases from V and 5 bases from J; junction bases left unmatched: 7. The CDR3, as DNA: TGTGCCAGCAGCTTAGCTCAAACTAGCGTCCACGAGCAGTACTTC. Its translation: CASSLAQTSVHEQYF.

DNA of the CDR3: TGTGCCAACAGCTCGGCGGGGGGCCTCTCATACGAGCAGTACTTC. This translates into CANSSAGGLSYEQYF. The chain links TRBV28 to TRBJ2-7; TRBD2 aligns across 8 bases. Trimming took 10 bases from V and 4 from J; bases not matched to a gene: 15. The CDR3 consists of 15 residues. The germline V gene has CDR1 MDHEN and CDR2 SYDVKM.

The chain joins TRBV15 to TRBJ2-4; 7 bases map to TRBD1. J gave up 13 bases and V 3 bases, and 9 bases lay outside the gene matches. The germline V gene has CDR1 LNHNV and CDR2 YYDKDF (reference sequence). The CDR3 sequence is 13 residues long. The CDR3 coding sequence is TGTGCCACCAGCAGTGACAGGGCCTACAGGCAGTACTTC. Amino acids: CATSSDRAYRQYF.

A word on this clonotype: This could be a read error, since a much larger clone is one nucleotide away. The gene calls are TRBV30 and TRBJ2-5; D is possibly TRBD1 (5 bases). The last part of the DNA fits TRBJ2-7 better; the J call may be wrong. Germline CDR1 reads GTSNPN; CDR2 reads SVGIG (reference sequence). The CDR3 consists of 13 residues. The CDR3 bases are TGTGCCTGGAGTGTAGCAGGGAACTACGAGCAGTACTTC. This sequence encodes CAWSVAGNYEQYF.

At least ten counts were recorded for this clonotype. V and J are TRBV28 and TRBJ1-2; 10 nucleotides agree with TRBD1. The V and J ends lost 3 bases and 4 bases, in that order; junction bases with no gene match: 5. The length of the CDR3 is 15 residues. From germline, CDR1 is MDHEN and CDR2 SYDVKM. CDR3 in amino acids: CASSLQGQGLYGYTF. CDR3 sequence (DNA): TGTGCCAGCAGTTTGCAGGGACAGGGGCTCTATGGCTACACCTTC.

In this sample, this clonotype turned up many times. The rearrangement links TRBV6-5 to TRBJ1-5, with D possibly TRBD1 on 5 matching bases. This CDR3 spans 16 amino acids. V gave up 5 bases and J gave up 0 bases, with 14 bases separating them. The germline gives CDR1 MNHEY, CDR2 SVGAGI. This chain's CDR3 is CASSTQGPYSNQPQHF. Written as DNA, the CDR3 is TGTGCCAGCAGTACTCAGGGTCCGTATAGCAATCAGCCCCAGCATTTT.

This clonotype was counted a few times. The chain joins TRBV19 to TRBJ1-6; D ambiguous. Germline assignment: CDR1 LNHDA and CDR2 SQIVND (reference sequence). This CDR3 is built from 15 residues. Trimming stripped 9 bases from V and 5 bases from J, with 17 bases between. The CDR3 here is CASRPRVRDNSPLHF. CDR3 nucleotides: TGTGCCAGCAGGCCACGAGTGCGCGATAATTCACCCCTCCACTTT.

This clonotype has ten or more counts. CDR3 bases: TGTGCCAGCAGCCCTGGGGCCAACGTCCTGACTTTC. Residues: CASSPGANVLTF. This sequence joins TRBV2 and TRBJ2-6; no definite D call. The ends were cut back, 6 bases at V and 2 bases at J, with 2 bases in the middle. The CDR3 length is 12 residues. Per germline, CDR1 SNHLY and CDR2 FYNNEI.

This chain links TRBV20-1 with TRBJ1-5; the match to TRBD1 covers 7 bases. The CDR3 loop spans 14 amino acids. Germline CDR1 reads DFQATT; CDR2 reads SNEGSKA (reference sequence). V lost 3 bases to trimming and J lost 4 bases; unmatched junction nucleotides: 6. As DNA, the CDR3 is TGCAGTGCTAGGAGACAGGGTAAAAATCAGCCCCAGCATTTT. It codes for CSARRQGKNQPQHF.

Ten or more counts support this clonotype. The chain employs TRBV27 and TRBJ2-1; 7 bases fit TRBD1. The CDR3 extends over 15 amino acids. The germline V gene encodes CDR1 MNHEY and CDR2 SMNVEV (reference sequence). The junction had 7 bases not matched to a gene; V was cut back by 2 bases and J by 6 bases. Here the CDR3 DNA reads TGTGCCAGCAGTTTAAGGACACGGACAGGCAATGAGCAGTTCTTC. Translated, it gives CASSLRTRTGNEQFF.

This chain links TRBV5-1 with TRBJ1-1; TRBD1 matches at 8 bases. Germline assignment: CDR1 SGHRS and CDR2 YFSETQ. There are 16 residues in the CDR3. The V and J ends lost 5 bases and 0 bases, in that order; junction bases with no gene match: 9. The CDR3 region has the DNA TGCGCCAGCAGAACCGGGACAGGCGTCTTGAACACTGAAGCTTTCTTT. As protein: CASRTGTGVLNTEAFF. Using reference TRBV5-1 and TRBJ1-1 for the parts outside the CDR3, the full variable domain is KAGVTQTPRYLIKTRGQQVTLSCSPISGHRSVSWYQQTPGQGLQFLFEYFSETQRNKGNFPGRFSGRQFSNSRSEMNVSTLELGDSALYLCASRTGTGVLNTEAFFGQGTRLTVV.

There are a few counts of this clonotype. The rearrangement joins TRBV12-3 or TRBV12-4 to TRBJ1-1; TRBD1 might be the D (6 bases). V gave up 2 bases and J gave up 7 bases, with 11 bases separating them. The CDR3 covers 13 residues. CDR3 amino acids: CASSLKAGVEAFF. In DNA form, the CDR3 reads TGTGCCAGCAGTTTAAAGGCAGGGGTTGAAGCTTTCTTT.

This chain joins TRBV7-2 and TRBJ2-7; D might be TRBD2 (5 bases). Germline CDR1 is SGHTA and CDR2 is FQGNSA. V lost 7 bases and J lost 3, with 16 bases in between. The CDR3 has 14 amino acids. This CDR3 reads CASNPADGIYEQYF. DNA of the CDR3: TGTGCCAGCAACCCGGCGGACGGGATCTACGAGCAGTACTTC.

As to this clonotype: A much larger clone sits a single nucleotide away, making a read error possible. This chain joins TRBV20-1 and TRBJ1-2; tentatively, D is TRBD1 (5 bases). CDR1 and CDR2 (germline): DFQATT, SNEGSKA (reference sequence). The CDR3 spans 16 residues. The CDR3 sequence is CGARPFTGQTNYGYTF. The DNA of the CDR3 is TGCGGTGCCAGACCGTTCACGGGGCAGACTAACTATGGCTACACCTTC.

This clonotype turned up a few times. The chain carries TRBV7-9 and TRBJ1-1, with D hard to call. V was pared by 2 bases and J by 5 bases, with 12 bases between. The CDR3 is 14 amino acids. The germline V gene has CDR1 SEHNR and CDR2 FQNEAQ (reference sequence). CDR3 coding DNA: TGTGCCAGCAGCTTATCGGACCCAATGACTGAAGCTTTCTTT. Its translation: CASSLSDPMTEAFF.

The chain couples TRBV6-1 to TRBJ1-5; the D is unclear. Deletions cut 6 bases from V and 3 bases from J, with 12 bases between. Germline V gene sequence: CDR1 MNHNS, CDR2 SASEGT. This CDR3 is 14 amino acids long. The CDR3 DNA reads as TGTGCCAGCAGCGCGGAGGGTTTCAATCAGCCCCAGCATTTT. Its protein is CASSAEGFNQPQHF.